This is a list of T cell receptor beta chains from one sample in a study of T-cell memory formation after mild COVID-19. TCRdb analysed the 5' RACE reads with MiXCR anew, one entry per CDR3 protein. The sample carries 500,000 to 650,000 distinct CDR3 sequences, roughly 21% recorded once. The sample was PBMCs or a T cell subset sorted from them (not recorded which). These receptors were collected from an adult woman who had mild COVID-19 (a few samples of this study predate the infection). Cell type and time point are not known. Both conserved end residues are part of each CDR3. Fields, in order: J gene, V gene, CDR3 length, D gene, clone size, CDR3 DNA, CDR3 protein. A D gene is named only where the DNA matches it firmly. The size entry is marked missing in some rows and otherwise reads once, few, many or a size class.

>TRBJ1-4|TRBV10-3|15|TRBD1|.
TGTGCCATCAGTGATGGGGACAGGGGCGGTGAAAAACTGTTTTTT
CAISDGDRGGEKLFF
>TRBJ2-5|TRBV5-1|13|.|many
TGCGCCAGCAGCTTGGGTCAAGAAGAGACCCAGTACTTC
CASSLGQEETQYF
>TRBJ1-2|TRBV7-9|16|TRBD1|.
TGTGCCAGCAGCTCTAACCGGGACAGGGACGGCTATGGCTACACCTTC
CASSSNRDRDGYGYTF
>TRBJ1-1|TRBV7-9|13|TRBD1|.
TGTGCCAGCGATCAGGGGGTGGTCACTGAAGCTTTCTTT
CASDQGVVTEAFF
>TRBJ2-3|TRBV12-3/TRBV12-4|16|.|.
TGTGCCAGCAGCCGTCGACAGGGAGGGGGCACAGATACGCAGTATTTT
CASSRRQGGGTDTQYF
>TRBJ2-7|TRBV7-2|15|TRBD1|.
TGTGCCAGCAGCACCCCGGACAGGGGAGGATACGAGCAGTACTTC
CASSTPDRGGYEQYF
>TRBJ2-2|TRBV19|16|.|.
TGTGCCAGTAGAACGGCTGAGCGGGCCAACACCGGGGAGCTGTTTTTT
CASRTAERANTGELFF
>TRBJ2-7|TRBV20-1|13|TRBD2|few
TGCAGTGCTCTCTCGCGGGAGCAGTACGAGCAGTACTTC
CSALSREQYEQYF
>TRBJ2-5|TRBV7-3|14|.|.
TGTGCCAGCAGCTCTGGGGGACTTGAGGAGACCCAGTACTTC
CASSSGGLEETQYF
>TRBJ2-1|TRBV29-1|11|TRBD1|.
TGCAGCGTGCCACAGGGGAATGAGCAGTTCTTC
CSVPQGNEQFF
>TRBJ1-6|TRBV7-2|16|.|.
TGTGCCAGCAGCTTAAGGTCTCCAGGGCTCAATTCACCCCTCCACTTT
CASSLRSPGLNSPLHF
>TRBJ2-1|TRBV20-1|14|.|few
TGCAGTGCTAGAGTTCCCCGACCCTACAATGAGCAGTTCTTC
CSARVPRPYNEQFF
>TRBJ2-1|TRBV14|18|TRBD1|few
TGTGCCAGCAGCCGAGATCTCGGACAGGGGCAGTGGAACAATGAGCAGTTCTTC
CASSRDLGQGQWNNEQFF
>TRBJ2-3|TRBV20-1|14|.|few
TGCAGTGCCCCCGGGACTGCGAGCACAGATACGCAGTATTTT
CSAPGTASTDTQYF